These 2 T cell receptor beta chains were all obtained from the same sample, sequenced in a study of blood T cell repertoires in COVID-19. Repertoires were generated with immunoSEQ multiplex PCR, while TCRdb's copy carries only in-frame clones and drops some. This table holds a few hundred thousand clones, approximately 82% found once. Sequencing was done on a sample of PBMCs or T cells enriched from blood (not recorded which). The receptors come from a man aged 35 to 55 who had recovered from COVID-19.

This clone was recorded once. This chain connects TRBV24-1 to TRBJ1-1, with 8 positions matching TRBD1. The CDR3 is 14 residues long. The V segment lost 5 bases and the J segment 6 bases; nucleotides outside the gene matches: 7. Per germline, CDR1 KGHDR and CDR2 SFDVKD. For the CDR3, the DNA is TGTGCCACCAGTGCGGACAGGGATGGGGCTGAAGCTTTCTTT. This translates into CATSADRDGAEAFF.

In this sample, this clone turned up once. DNA of the CDR3: TGTGCCAGCAGCTGGACACGAGGGGGCGAAAAACTGTTTTTT. Protein sequence: CASSWTRGGEKLFF. This chain joins TRBV7-2 and TRBJ1-4, with 7 bases fitting TRBD1. Per the germline V gene, CDR1 is SGHTA and CDR2 is FQGNSA. Germline trimming cut 4 bases from V and 8 bases from J; bases unmatched to any gene: 7. The CDR3 extends over 14 amino acids.